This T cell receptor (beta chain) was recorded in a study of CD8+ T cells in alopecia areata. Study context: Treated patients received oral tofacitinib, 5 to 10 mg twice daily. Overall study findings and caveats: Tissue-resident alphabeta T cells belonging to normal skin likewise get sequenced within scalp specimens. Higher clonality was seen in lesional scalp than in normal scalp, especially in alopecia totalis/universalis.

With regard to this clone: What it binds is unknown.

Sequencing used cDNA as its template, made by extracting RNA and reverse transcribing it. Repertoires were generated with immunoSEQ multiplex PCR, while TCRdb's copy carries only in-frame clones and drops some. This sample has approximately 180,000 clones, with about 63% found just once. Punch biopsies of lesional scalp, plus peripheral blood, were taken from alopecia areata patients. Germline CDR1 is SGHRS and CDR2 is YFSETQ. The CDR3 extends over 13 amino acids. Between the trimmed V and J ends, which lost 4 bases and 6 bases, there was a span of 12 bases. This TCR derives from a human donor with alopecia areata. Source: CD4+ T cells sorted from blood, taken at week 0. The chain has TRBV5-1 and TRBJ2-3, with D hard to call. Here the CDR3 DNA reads TGCGCCAGCAGCCGAAAACCTGGGGATACGCAGTATTTT. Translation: CASSRKPGDTQYF. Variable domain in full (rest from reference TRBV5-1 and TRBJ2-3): KAGVTQTPRYLIKTRGQQVTLSCSPISGHRSVSWYQQTPGQGLQFLFEYFSETQRNKGNFPGRFSGRQFSNSRSEMNVSTLELGDSALYLCASSRKPGDTQYFGPGTRLTVL.